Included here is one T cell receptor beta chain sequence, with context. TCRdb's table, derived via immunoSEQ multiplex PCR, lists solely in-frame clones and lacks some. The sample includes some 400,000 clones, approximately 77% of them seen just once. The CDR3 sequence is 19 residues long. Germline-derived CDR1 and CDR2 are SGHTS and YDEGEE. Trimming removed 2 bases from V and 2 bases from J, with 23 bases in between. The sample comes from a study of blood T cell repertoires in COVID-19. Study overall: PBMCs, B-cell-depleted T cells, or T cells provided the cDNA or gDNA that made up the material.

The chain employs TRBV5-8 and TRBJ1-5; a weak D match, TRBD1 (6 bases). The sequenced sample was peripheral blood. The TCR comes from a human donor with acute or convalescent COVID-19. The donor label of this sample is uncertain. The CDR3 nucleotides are TGTGCCAGCAGCTTTGAACCCGGGACATTCAAAGTGGGCAATCAGCCCCAGCATTTT. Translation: CASSFEPGTFKVGNQPQHF.